Only a few counts were recorded for the clone carrying this T cell receptor (beta chain). The data stem from a study of blood T cell repertoires in COVID-19. The CDR3 has 15 amino acids. Losses at the gene ends were 5 bases for V and 1 base for J; bases not matched to a gene: 4. Germline assignment: CDR1 SGHTA and CDR2 FQGNSA. Authors' data handling: Amplification with reference gene primers provided the estimates of nucleated cell counts. Profiling relied on immunoSEQ multiplex PCR, and the TCRdb table lists in-frame clones only, not all of them. V, J and clone size are those of that table, while D and trimming were read from the DNA. The profile shows under 250,000 clones, approximately 91% of them singletons.

Input material: peripheral blood. This chain joins TRBV7-2 and TRBJ2-3; 9 nucleotides line up with TRBD1. This clonotype originated in an older woman with acute or convalescent COVID-19. The CDR3 is CASSEQGAGTDTQYF. The DNA for the CDR3 is TGTGCCAGCAGCGAACAGGGGGCGGGCACAGATACGCAGTATTTT.